This T cell receptor beta chain emerged from a study of blood T cell repertoires in COVID-19. Whole-study context: PBMCs, B-cell-depleted T cells, or T cells were the source of the cDNA or gDNA that made up the material.

Resolution of symptoms, clearance, or two negative PCRs was present in recovered Cohort 3 donors. Authors' processing steps: Amplifying reference gene primers gave estimates of nucleated cell counts. The table came from immunoSEQ multiplex PCR; TCRdb's copy has only in-frame clones and leaves some out. The V and J calls and the clone size are those of that table, but D and trimming were determined from the DNA. The profile covers about 220,000 clones, with about 87% appearing a single time and just over 2.5% taken by the ten largest. Sequencing was done on a sample of PBMCs or T cells enriched from blood (not recorded which). The sequence was collected from a woman in her 30s who had recovered from COVID-19.

The CDR3 loop is CASSGAPGLVSYEQYF. The DNA for the CDR3 is TGTGCCAGCAGTGGCGCCCCTGGACTAGTTAGTTACGAGCAGTACTTC. The chain carries TRBV6-2 or TRBV6-3 and TRBJ2-7, with TRBD2 matching 7 bases. Germline assignment: CDR1 MNHEY and CDR2 SVGEGT. The CDR3 extends over 16 amino acids. Losses at the gene ends were 5 bases for V and 4 bases for J; bases not matched to a gene: 14.